The sequence of this T cell receptor beta chain was determined in a study of STAT3 mutations in large granular lymphocyte leukemia. Each sample's TCRbeta library yielded on average about 38,000 productive templates. Profiling relied on immunoSEQ multiplex PCR, and the TCRdb table lists in-frame clones only, not all of them. This table holds about 20,000 clones, 80% to 95% found once. For this clone: Its antigen is as yet unknown.

V shed 3 bases and J 3 bases; nucleotides not matched to a gene: 8. The germline V gene encodes CDR1 SGHTA and CDR2 FQGNSA. CDR3 length: 16 residues. Points from the study as a whole: In some patients, a small highly pathogenic clone possibly went undetected. In T-cell large granular lymphocyte leukemia, about half of patients showed multiple immunodominant subclonotypes. TCR clonotype switching after therapy occurred in about 30% of the 18 patients. Suggested: STAT3 mutation was not the ancestral event for these clonal expansions.

The source material was peripheral blood mononuclear cells. The chain joins TRBV7-2 to TRBJ2-3; 8 nucleotides align to TRBD2. The TCR originated in a man aged 60-69 years with T-cell large granular lymphocyte leukemia. Some clones in this sample may be carry-over from other donors' samples. The CDR3 sequence: CASSFSSRLATDTQYF. The DNA of the CDR3 is TGTGCCAGCAGCTTCAGCTCCCGACTAGCGACAGATACGCAGTATTTT. Full variable domain (missing parts from reference TRBV7-2 and TRBJ2-3): GAGVSQSPSNKVTEKGKDVELRCDPISGHTALYWYRQSLGQGLEFLIYFQGNSAPDKSGLPSDRFSAERTGGSVSTLTIQRTQQEDSAVYLCASSFSSRLATDTQYFGPGTRLTVL.